The present entry profiles one TCR beta chain with its context. The sample originates from a study of blood T cells in healthy people across ages. Combining a sample-barcoded 5' primer with a J-beta primer mix, a second PCR ran for 7 to 11 cycles. TCRdb redid the calling of the 5' RACE reads with MiXCR, one entry per CDR3 protein. The table includes 1.6 million or so distinct CDR3 sequences, 30% to 40% detected once. CDR3 length equals 11 residues. This rearrangement joins TRBV12-3 or TRBV12-4 to TRBJ2-5; possible D gene TRBD2, 6 bases. The better agreement between TRBJ2-3 and the DNA end casts doubt on the J call. The material sequenced was blood. This TCR was sampled from a woman aged 25 to 45 in good health. CDR3 bases: TGTGCCAGCAGTTTCAGGGAGGCTCAGTATTTT. Residues: CASSFREAQYF.